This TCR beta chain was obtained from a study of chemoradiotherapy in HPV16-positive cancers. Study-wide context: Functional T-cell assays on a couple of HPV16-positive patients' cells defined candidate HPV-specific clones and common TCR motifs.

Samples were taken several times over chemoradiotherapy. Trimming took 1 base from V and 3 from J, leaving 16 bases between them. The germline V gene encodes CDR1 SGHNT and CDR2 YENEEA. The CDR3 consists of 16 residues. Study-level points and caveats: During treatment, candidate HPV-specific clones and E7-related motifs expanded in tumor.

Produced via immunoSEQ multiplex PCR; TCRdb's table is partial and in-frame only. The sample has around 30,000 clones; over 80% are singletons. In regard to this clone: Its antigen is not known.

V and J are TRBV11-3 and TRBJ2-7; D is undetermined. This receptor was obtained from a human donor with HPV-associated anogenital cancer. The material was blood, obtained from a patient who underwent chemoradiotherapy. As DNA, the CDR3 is TGTGCCAGCAGCTTAGGGTCCGCGGACCTCGGCTACGAGCAGTACTTC. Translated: CASSLGSADLGYEQYF.